One and the same sample provided the 10 T cell receptor beta chains below, sequenced in a study of cytomegalovirus exposure and HLA in healthy donors. It was with 60 Vbeta and 13 Jbeta primers that the PCR ran. Repertoires were generated with immunoSEQ multiplex PCR, while TCRdb's copy carries only in-frame clones and drops some. Altogether 150,000 to 250,000 clones are present, approximately 85% being singletons, with the ten largest covering around 2.3%. The source material was PBMCs. The receptors derive from a woman between 50 and 59 years old in good health and CMV-seronegative.

The chain joins TRBV27 to TRBJ1-2; D is unclear. The length of the CDR3 is 15 residues. The V gene's germline CDR1 is MNHEY and CDR2 SMNVEV (reference sequence). V was pared by 5 bases and J by 2 bases, with 15 bases between. The CDR3 DNA is TGTGCCAGCAGTGCACGCGGGATAAGCAACTATGGCTACACCTTC. It is translated as CASSARGISNYGYTF.

This clone was seen only once. This chain connects TRBV9 to TRBJ2-7, with 11 bases that match TRBD1. The germline gives CDR1 SGDLS, CDR2 YYNGEE. The CDR3 is 15 amino acids. Unmatched junction bases numbered 8, after V lost 4 bases and J lost 5 bases. The CDR3 DNA sequence: TGTGCCAGCAGCCTCGGGGGGACAGGGGGAGACGAGCAGTACTTC. It is translated as CASSLGGTGGDEQYF.

This rearrangement joins TRBV4-3 to TRBJ2-6; D not resolved. Trimming removed 0 bases at V and 3 bases at J, with 6 bases between. In germline, CDR1 is LGHNA, CDR2 YSLEER. This CDR3 region has 15 residues. The CDR3 spells CASSQESVGANVLTF. CDR3 nucleotides: TGCGCCAGCAGCCAAGAGAGTGTTGGGGCCAACGTCCTGACTTTC.

The chain combines TRBV29-1 with TRBJ2-3; D perhaps matches TRBD2 (6 bases). Per germline, CDR1 SQVTM and CDR2 ANQGSEA. This CDR3 is 14 amino acids long. The V end was cut by 4 bases, the J end by 2 bases, with 13 bases between. CDR3 residues: CSVVGRETTDTQYF. In DNA, the CDR3 is TGCAGCGTTGTAGGGCGGGAAACCACAGATACGCAGTATTTT.

This chain joins TRBV19 and TRBJ1-1; TRBD1 matches at 7 bases. The CDR3 covers 15 residues. CDR1 is LNHDA and CDR2 is SQIVND in the germline V gene (reference sequence). With V trimmed by 8 bases and J by 2 bases, 11 bases remained unmatched. The CDR3 spells CASYPPDRRNTEAFF. The CDR3 nucleotides read TGTGCCAGTTACCCTCCGGACAGGAGAAACACTGAAGCTTTCTTT.

The genes are TRBV29-1 and TRBJ1-1; D is possibly TRBD1 (6 bases). Trimming took 6 bases from V and 0 from J, leaving 8 bases between them. The CDR3 spans 12 residues. Germline V gene data show CDR1 as SQVTM and CDR2 as ANQGSEA. Here the CDR3 DNA reads TGCAGCGTCGACAGGATGAACACTGAAGCTTTCTTT. It codes for CSVDRMNTEAFF.

This rearrangement joins TRBV14 to TRBJ2-1; 9 bases line up with TRBD2. The germline V gene encodes CDR1 SGHDN and CDR2 FVKESK. The trim removed 3 bases at V and 9 bases at J, leaving 12 bases unmatched. This CDR3 has 16 residues. The CDR3 DNA is TGTGCCAGCAGCCAGTGGGGGGCTAGCGGGATAGGTGAGCAGTTCTTC. This codes for CASSQWGASGIGEQFF. Together with reference TRBV14 and TRBJ2-1, the CDR3 gives the full variable domain: EAGVTQFPSHSVIEKGQTVTLRCDPISGHDNLYWYRRVMGKEIKFLLHFVKESKQDESGMPNNRFLAERTGGTYSTLKVQPAELEDSGVYFCASSQWGASGIGEQFFGPGTRLTVL.

This clone has just one count. V is TRBV9 and J is TRBJ2-3; no firm D call. Germline CDR1 and CDR2: SGDLS and YYNGEE. Trimming removed 0 bases from V and 3 bases from J, with 5 bases in between. The CDR3 totals 13 residues. The CDR3 region is CASSVGATDTQYF. The DNA for the CDR3 is TGTGCCAGCAGCGTAGGAGCAACAGATACGCAGTATTTT.

This sequence joins TRBV7-9 and TRBJ1-2; D perhaps matches TRBD1 (5 bases). The CDR3 has 17 residues. V was clipped by 4 bases and J by 6 bases, with 24 bases between them. The V gene's germline CDR1 is SEHNR and CDR2 FQNEAQ (reference sequence). CDR3 protein: CASSWYRPNTGVDGYTF. CDR3 DNA sequence: TGTGCCAGCAGCTGGTACCGACCAAACACAGGTGTAGATGGCTACACCTTC.

This sequence joins TRBV6-5 and TRBJ1-3; 9 bases align to TRBD1. The CDR3 runs 16 residues. With V trimmed by 0 bases and J by 3 bases, 3 bases remained unmatched. The germline V gene has CDR1 MNHEY and CDR2 SVGAGI. CDR3 region: CASSYSGTGNGNTIYF. Here the CDR3 DNA reads TGTGCCAGCAGTTACTCCGGGACAGGGAATGGAAACACCATATATTTT.